The rows below give T cell receptor beta chains drawn from one sample of a study of shared clonotypes between healthy human individuals. Clones were sequenced by immunoSEQ multiplex PCR, and TCRdb holds only the in-frame ones, with some missing. Found here are 600,000 or so clones, roughly 98% of them singletons; the top ten hold 0.3%. Material for sequencing was naive CD8+ T cells sorted from blood. The receptors originated from a man aged 25-40 years in good health. Each CDR3 is given with its conserved first and last residue. A D gene is named only where the DNA matches it firmly. Only some rows state a clone size, as once, few, many or a class for expanded clones.

NA	TRBJ2-7	11	TRBV29-1	NA	TGCAGCGTTGAAGGGAAGGGCGAGCAGTACTTC	CSVEGKGEQYF
NA	TRBJ2-2	17	TRBV4-1	NA	TGCGCCAGCAGCCAAGAAGTCGGAGTGGGGGACACCGGGGAGCTGTTTTTT	CASSQEVGVGDTGELFF
NA	TRBJ1-5	13	TRBV27	NA	TGTGCCAGCAGTTTATACCGTGGAGACCCCCAGCATTTT	CASSLYRGDPQHF
TRBD1	TRBJ2-2	17	TRBV11-1	NA	TGTGCCAGCAGCTTAGCCCCGACAGGGTTGAACACCGGGGAGCTGTTTTTT	CASSLAPTGLNTGELFF
NA	TRBJ2-7	14	TRBV5-6	NA	TGTGCCAGCAGCTTACGGGACCGAGGCTACGAGCAGTACTTC	CASSLRDRGYEQYF
NA	TRBJ2-2	13	TRBV13	NA	TGTGCCAGCAGCGTCGCGAACACCGGGGAGCTGTTTTTT	CASSVANTGELFF
TRBD1	TRBJ1-1	16	TRBV7-9	NA	TGTGCCAGCAGCTCGGGACAGCGATCCATGAACACTGAAGCTTTCTTT	CASSSGQRSMNTEAFF
TRBD2	TRBJ2-3	16	TRBV2	NA	TGTGCCAGCAGTGAATCACTAGCGGGAGTGGAAGATACGCAGTATTTT	CASSESLAGVEDTQYF
NA	TRBJ1-5	14	TRBV6-1	NA	TGTGCCAGCAGTGAAACCTCGGGCGGGCAGCCCCAGCATTTT	CASSETSGGQPQHF
TRBD1	TRBJ2-7	15	TRBV27	NA	TGTGCCAGCACCCTACAACAGGGGTACTCCTACGAGCAGTACTTC	CASTLQQGYSYEQYF
NA	TRBJ2-5	14	TRBV7-7	NA	TGTGCCAGCAGTTTTCGGGGCTACCAAGAGACCCAGTACTTC	CASSFRGYQETQYF
NA	TRBJ2-1	13	TRBV28	NA	TGTGCCAGCAGTTTATCTAGGGACAATGAGCAGTTCTTC	CASSLSRDNEQFF
NA	TRBJ2-7	13	TRBV21-1	NA	TGTGCCGGACTAGCGGTTTCCTCCTACGAGCAGTACTTC	CAGLAVSSYEQYF
TRBD1	TRBJ2-3	15	TRBV7-9	NA	TGTGCCAGCAGCCCGAGGACAGGGGGCACAGATACGCAGTATTTT	CASSPRTGGTDTQYF
TRBD1	TRBJ1-1	15	TRBV6-5	NA	TGTGCCAGCACCCTAGTAGGTACAGGGGTGACTGAAGCTTTCTTT	CASTLVGTGVTEAFF
TRBD2	TRBJ2-7	15	TRBV29-1	NA	TGCAGCGTTGAAGATCAGAAAGGGAGGGTCGGCGAGCAGTACTTC	CSVEDQKGRVGEQYF
NA	TRBJ2-7	14	TRBV6-4	NA	TGTGCCAGCAGCCCAGATCCAACCTCCTACGAGCAGTACTTC	CASSPDPTSYEQYF
NA	TRBJ1-4	15	TRBV5-1	NA	TGCGCCAGCAGGGATGAGGGCTCAACTAATGAAAAACTGTTTTTT	CASRDEGSTNEKLFF
NA	TRBJ2-2	13	TRBV28	NA	TGTGCCAGCGGGAGGGGGCCCACCGGGGAGCTGTTTTTT	CASGRGPTGELFF
TRBD2	TRBJ2-7	14	TRBV7-9	NA	TGTGCCAGCGGTTTTTCGGGGCGGGAGATGGAGCAGTACTTC	CASGFSGREMEQYF
TRBD2	TRBJ2-7	14	TRBV6-6	once	TGTGCCAGCAGGGGACTAGCGGGACACTACGAGCAGTACTTC	CASRGLAGHYEQYF
NA	TRBJ1-1	16	TRBV27	NA	TGTGCCAGCAGATCAAAACAGGGATTACTGAACACTGAAGCTTTCTTT	CASRSKQGLLNTEAFF
TRBD2	TRBJ2-1	16	TRBV29-1	NA	TGCAGCGTTGAAGATTCGGGACTAGCGGGAGGCAATGAGCAGTTCTTC	CSVEDSGLAGGNEQFF
NA	TRBJ2-7	16	TRBV28	NA	TGTGCCAGCAGTCCGGAACCAATCCACAGCCAGGACGAGCAGTACTTC	CASSPEPIHSQDEQYF
TRBD2	TRBJ2-7	16	TRBV5-6	NA	TGTGCCAGCAGCCCCCTCCGGGAGGGTAACTACCCCGAGCAGTACTTC	CASSPLREGNYPEQYF
TRBD1	TRBJ2-2	15	TRBV9	once	TGTGCCAGCAGCCCGGACAGGTTGGGCACCGGGGAGCTGTTTTTT	CASSPDRLGTGELFF
TRBD2	TRBJ2-1	17	TRBV11-3	NA	TGTGCCAGCAGCTTAGAGACGGGACTAGCGGGAAACAATGAGCAGTTCTTC	CASSLETGLAGNNEQFF
NA	TRBJ2-7	14	TRBV28	NA	TGTGCCACGAAAAGACTAGATCTGGAGCTCGAGCAGTACTTC	CATKRLDLELEQYF
TRBD1	TRBJ2-4	13	TRBV28	NA	TGTGCCAGCAGTCCCGGGACAGAAAACATTCAGTACTTC	CASSPGTENIQYF
NA	TRBJ2-3	14	TRBV5-8	NA	TGTGCCAGCAGCCGACGTTGGGACACAGATACGCAGTATTTT	CASSRRWDTDTQYF
NA	TRBJ2-1	16	TRBV7-2	NA	TGTGCCAGCAGCCACAGTCTTAGCGGCATTTACAATGAGCAGTTCTTC	CASSHSLSGIYNEQFF
NA	TRBJ1-1	13	TRBV13	NA	TGTGCCAGCAGCTTAGGTCCGAACACTGAAGCTTTCTTT	CASSLGPNTEAFF
NA	TRBJ2-7	13	TRBV29-1	NA	TGCAGCGTTGATAAGGGAGAAGGCTACGAGCAGTACTTC	CSVDKGEGYEQYF
NA	TRBJ2-7	13	TRBV27	NA	TGTGCCAGCAGGGGGACACTTTCCTACGAGCAGTACTTC	CASRGTLSYEQYF
NA	TRBJ2-3	15	TRBV6-5	NA	TGTGCCAGCAGTTACTCCCCAGGGGGGTCAGATACGCAGTATTTT	CASSYSPGGSDTQYF
TRBD2	TRBJ2-7	15	TRBV6-1	NA	TGTGCCAGCAGTTTTCTTAGCGGGAGGGGCGACGAGCAGTACTTC	CASSFLSGRGDEQYF
TRBD1	TRBJ2-7	16	TRBV7-8	NA	TGTGCCAGCAGCCCCCCATCCGGGACAGACTCCTACGAGCAGTACTTC	CASSPPSGTDSYEQYF
NA	TRBJ2-3	12	TRBV5-6	NA	TGTGCCAGCAGCTCGTCCACAGATACGCAGTATTTT	CASSSSTDTQYF
NA	TRBJ2-7	12	TRBV9	NA	TGTGCCAGCAGCGTAGGCGCTTCCGAGCAGTACTTC	CASSVGASEQYF
TRBD1	TRBJ2-1	16	TRBV7-8	NA	TGTGCCAGCAGCCCTTACGGGACAGGGGACTACAATGAGCAGTTCTTC	CASSPYGTGDYNEQFF
TRBD2	TRBJ2-1	19	TRBV7-9	NA	TGTGCCAGCAGCTTATTGGGGATCGGGACTAGCGGGAGGGGGACTGAGCAGTTCTTC	CASSLLGIGTSGRGTEQFF
TRBD1	TRBJ2-7	16	TRBV10-3	NA	TGTGCCATCAGTGACCCAGGGGGCTACAACTCCTACGAGCAGTACTTC	CAISDPGGYNSYEQYF
NA	TRBJ2-7	12	TRBV15	NA	TGTGCCACCAGCAGAGCCGGCTACGAGCAGTACTTC	CATSRAGYEQYF
NA	TRBJ2-1	13	TRBV7-3	NA	TGTGCCAGCAGCTTAATGGACAGCAATGAGCAGTTCTTC	CASSLMDSNEQFF
TRBD2	TRBJ2-1	14	TRBV4-2	NA	TGTGCCTCGGCCTTGCCGGGGGGCTACAATGAGCAGTTCTTC	CASALPGGYNEQFF
TRBD2	TRBJ2-1	17	TRBV27	NA	TGTGCCAGCAGCCCATGGGGGACTAGCGGGCCCTACAATGAGCAGTTCTTC	CASSPWGTSGPYNEQFF
TRBD1	TRBJ2-7	17	TRBV28	NA	TGTGCCAGCAGTTTAGTTAAGACGGACAGGGGATGGAACGAGCAGTACTTC	CASSLVKTDRGWNEQYF
TRBD2	TRBJ2-3	14	TRBV7-9	NA	TGTGCCAGCAGCCAGCGGGAGGGGGGAGATACGCAGTATTTT	CASSQREGGDTQYF
TRBD1	TRBJ2-7	14	TRBV2	NA	TGTGCCAGCAGTGACGGGACAGGGACCTACGAGCAGTACTTC	CASSDGTGTYEQYF
TRBD1	TRBJ2-7	18	TRBV25-1	NA	TGTGCCAGCAGTCCTCGGGGTCAGGGGGCGCACAGGGACTACGAGCAGTACTTC	CASSPRGQGAHRDYEQYF